One and the same sample provided the 22 T cell receptor beta chains below, sequenced in a study of tumor and adjacent non-tumor tissue in lung cancer. RNA was extracted from bulk tissue without any cell sorting. More than 3 cm separated this lung sample from the edge of the tumor. TCRbeta libraries were built with three rounds of nested PCR, modified from ARM-PCR. A single record per CDR3 protein comes from TCRdb applying MiXCR to the multiplex PCR reads. The sample has about 48,000 distinct CDR3 sequences; less than 70% are singletons. Sequencing used distant non-tumor lung tissue. Source of these receptors: a woman aged 70-85 years with non-small cell lung cancer.

A remark on this clonotype: Sequence at one end of the junction differs from germline and may be a read error. The chain has TRBV6-5 and TRBJ1-6, with D unclear. Germline V gene data show CDR1 as MNHEY and CDR2 as SVGAGI. The CDR3 is made up of 15 amino acids. As DNA, the CDR3 is TGTGCCAGCAGTTACTTCGACGGGCCGAAACCACCCGTCCACTTT. Protein sequence: CASSYFDGPKPPVHF.

In its sample, this clonotype was seen a few times. The chain has TRBV7-9 and TRBJ2-3, with D perhaps TRBD1 or TRBD2 (5 bases each). The length of the CDR3 is 13 residues. Deletions cut 3 bases from V and 1 base from J, with 5 bases between. Germline-derived CDR1 and CDR2 are SEHNR and FQNEAQ (reference sequence). The CDR3 bases are TGTGCCAGCAGCTTGGGGGGCACAGATACGCAGTATTTT. This encodes CASSLGGTDTQYF. The full variable domain, with the rest looked up from reference TRBV7-9 and TRBJ2-3, is DTGVSQNPRHKITKRGQNVTFRCDPISEHNRLYWYRQTLGQGPEFLTYFQNEAQLEKSRLLSDRFSAERPKGSFSTLEIQRTEQGDSAMYLCASSLGGTDTQYFGPGTRLTVL.

V and J are TRBV7-9 and TRBJ2-1; D is possibly TRBD2 (7 bases). The CDR3 has 16 amino acids. In germline, CDR1 is SEHNR, CDR2 FQNEAQ (reference sequence). V lost 10 bases to trimming and J lost 1 base, with 20 bases between them. Written as DNA, the CDR3 is TGTGCCATAGGGGGTGCGGGAGACGGGTCCTACAATGAGCAGTTCTTC. It specifies CAIGGAGDGSYNEQFF.

The table lists this clonotype with a count of one. A read error is possible here, since a much larger clone lies one base away. CDR3 in DNA: TGCGCCAGCAGCGGATACAATGGTGTGGACTACGAGCAGTACTTC. It yields the protein CASSGYNGVDYEQYF. This chain connects TRBV5-1 to TRBJ2-7; D not resolved. The CDR3 length is 15 residues. The V and J ends lost 4 bases and 3 bases respectively, with 17 bases between them. In germline, CDR1 is SGHRS, CDR2 YFSETQ.

In regard to this clonotype: This could be a read error, since a much larger clone is one nucleotide away. V gene TRBV4-1 combines with J gene TRBJ2-1; 9 nucleotides align to TRBD1. Unmatched junction bases numbered 10, after V lost 4 bases and J lost 3 bases. Germline CDR1 is MGHRA and CDR2 is YSYEKL. The CDR3 runs 17 residues. DNA for the CDR3: TGCGCCAGCAGCCGGGGACTACAGGGGGCCCTCTACAATGAGCAGTTCTTC. It encodes CASSRGLQGALYNEQFF.

About this clonotype: A read error may account for a junction end that differs from germline. The genes are TRBV29-1 and TRBJ2-5; D is possibly TRBD2 (5 bases). The CDR3 length is 14 residues. Looked up from germline, CDR1 is SQVTM and CDR2 is ANQGSEA. The CDR3 region is CSIEGRGMSETQYF. CDR3 DNA: TGCAGCATTGAAGGTCGGGGAATGTCGGAGACCCAGTACTTC.

For this clonotype: The germline gene is not matched at one end of the junction; a read error may be the cause. This chain links TRBV6-1 with TRBJ1-1; no clear D gene. This CDR3 contains 15 residues. Germline lookup yields CDR1 MNHNS and CDR2 SASEGT. The CDR3 loop reads CASSAQPVGNTEAFF. The DNA for the CDR3 is TGTGCCAGCAGCGCCCAGCCAGTAGGGAACACCGAAGCTTTCTTT.

In the case of this clonotype: As the CDR3 is not closed by the conserved phenylalanine or tryptophan, this likely results from a read error. The V call is TRBV7-9, the J call TRBJ2-2; tentative D call: TRBD2 (5 bases). With 8 bases removed from V and 0 bases from J, the gap between germline ends came to 13 bases. This CDR3 has 15 residues. CDR1 and CDR2 from the germline V gene are SEHNR and FQNEAQ (reference sequence). The CDR3 DNA sequence: TGTGCCAGCCGTGGGGTCGGGGCGAACACCGGGGAGCTGTTTTCT. This codes for CASRGVGANTGELFS.

The sample holds a few counts of this clonotype. A read error is likely, as this CDR3 ends without the conserved phenylalanine or tryptophan. The J gene is TRBJ2-7, the V gene TRBV29-1; 9 nucleotides match TRBD1. This CDR3 contains 15 residues. The germline gives CDR1 SQVTM, CDR2 ANQGSEA. The CDR3 DNA reads TGCGGCGTTGGAAAGGGACAGGGAAAGGCCTACGAGCAGTACCTC. As protein: CGVGKGQGKAYEQYL.

Comments on this clonotype: This could be a read error, since a much larger clone is one nucleotide away. This chain uses TRBV20-1 with TRBJ2-2; 8 nucleotides agree with TRBD2. V lost 6 bases to trimming and J lost 0 bases; unmatched junction nucleotides: 15. CDR3 length: 18 amino acids. Germline V gene lookup returns CDR1 DFQATT and CDR2 SNEGSKA (reference sequence). CDR3 amino acids: CSAPGGLTGGTNTGELFF. The CDR3 DNA sequence: TGCAGTGCCCCGGGGGGACTAACGGGAGGGACGAACACCGGGGAGCTGTTTTTT.

As regards this clonotype: Relative to the germline gene, one junction end is altered; a read error may explain this. This rearrangement joins TRBV4-1 to TRBJ2-2; D is possibly TRBD1 (6 bases). The length of the CDR3 is 15 residues. In germline, CDR1 is MGHRA, CDR2 YSYEKL. CDR3 sequence: CASSQRGQNTWEPFF. The CDR3 coding sequence is TGCGCCAGCAGCCAACGAGGACAGAACACCTGGGAGCCGTTTTTT.

Only a few counts were recorded for this clonotype. Given a much more abundant clone one base away, this may be a read error. V is TRBV5-1 and J is TRBJ1-1, with D tentatively TRBD1 (6 bases). V was clipped by 2 bases and J by 0 bases, with 11 bases between them. The V gene's germline CDR1 is SGHRS and CDR2 YFSETQ. CDR3 length equals 15 residues. The CDR3 here is CASSLTGTMNTEAFF. The CDR3 DNA sequence: TGCGCCAGCAGCTTAACCGGGACAATGAACACTGAAGCTTTCTTT.

The J gene is TRBJ2-1, the V gene TRBV6-1; 8 nucleotides line up with TRBD2. Trimming removed 1 base from V and 7 bases from J; junction bases left unmatched: 9. The V gene's germline CDR1 is MNHNS and CDR2 SASEGT. This CDR3 comprises 16 residues. The DNA of the CDR3 is TGTGCCAGCAGTGAAGAAATAGCGGGAAGAGGAAATGAGCAGTTCTTC. It specifies CASSEEIAGRGNEQFF.

The table lists this clonotype with a few counts. Germline is not matched at one junction end, which may reflect a read error. V gene TRBV7-8 combines with J gene TRBJ2-4; possible D gene TRBD2, 6 bases. CDR3 length equals 15 residues. Germline CDR1 is SGHVS and CDR2 is FQNEAQ. The CDR3, as DNA: TGTGCCAGCAGCTTGGGGGGTGCGGGCAAAAACATTCATTACTTC. As protein: CASSLGGAGKNIHYF.

Turning to this clonotype: Since a much larger clone is just one base distant, this may be a read error. This chain uses TRBV12-3 or TRBV12-4 with TRBJ1-2; the match to TRBD1 covers 7 bases. This CDR3 region has 18 residues. The CDR3 DNA is TGTGCCAGCAGTTTAACAGGGGACTTAAAATTTACTAACTATGGCTGCACCTTC. Protein sequence: CASSLTGDLKFTNYGCTF.

To note about this clonotype: The conserved phenylalanine or tryptophan normally closing the CDR3 is absent here, so this likely arose from a read error. This chain links TRBV13 with TRBJ1-1; D remains ambiguous. V was clipped by 6 bases and J by 4 bases, with 9 bases between them. From germline, CDR1 is PRHDT and CDR2 FYEKMQ (reference sequence). This CDR3 has 12 residues. The CDR3 DNA reads TGTGCCAGCAGTCCTTGGAGCACTGAAGCTTTCTTA. Protein: CASSPWSTEAFL.

Note on this clonotype: One end of the junction varies from germline; a read error may be responsible. The chain recombines TRBV4-2 with TRBJ2-3, with TRBD2 matching over 9 bases. CDR3 length: 16 amino acids. Germline V lookup: CDR1 LGHNA, CDR2 YNFKEQ. The CDR3 spells CASGQKGSGRTDTQYF. CDR3 nucleotides: TGTGCCAGCGGCCAAAAGGGCAGCGGGAGGACAGATACGCAGTATTTT.

This clonotype was counted many times. The genes are TRBV10-1 and TRBJ2-2; 11 positions agree with TRBD2. CDR1 and CDR2 from the germline V gene are WNHNN and SYGVQD (reference sequence). V gave up 3 bases and J gave up 3 bases; unmatched junction bases: 3. The CDR3 consists of 16 residues. This CDR3 reads CASSELAGVDTGELFF. The DNA of the CDR3 is TGCGCCAGCAGTGAACTAGCGGGAGTCGACACCGGGGAGCTGTTTTTT.

This clonotype was picked up many times. The J gene is TRBJ2-7, the V gene TRBV6-6; 8 bases map to TRBD1. The CDR3 totals 12 residues. Unmatched junction bases numbered 9, after V lost 6 bases and J lost 11 bases. In germline, CDR1 is MNHNY, CDR2 SVGAGI (reference sequence). The CDR3 DNA reads as TGTGCCAGCAGCTCAGGACAGGGAAGGAAGTACTTC. Translated, it gives CASSSGQGRKYF.

This clonotype was seen ten or more times. The chain is built from TRBV20-1 and TRBJ2-3; no firm D call. CDR1 DFQATT and CDR2 SNEGSKA come from the germline V gene (reference sequence). With 7 bases removed from V and 4 bases from J, the gap between germline ends came to 15 bases. The CDR3 is 13 amino acids. The CDR3 reads CSGTLGGADTQYF. The CDR3 bases are TGCAGTGGGACCCTAGGTGGAGCAGATACGCAGTATTTT.

This clonotype was picked up one time. The V and J genes are TRBV6-7 and TRBJ2-1, with no clear D. TRBV6-7 is an open reading frame, and its role is uncertain. Trimming removed 3 bases from V and 8 bases from J, with 17 bases in between. CDR3 size: 15 residues. The CDR3 here is CASSYARTVLDEQFF. The CDR3 region has the DNA TGTGCCAGCAGTTATGCCCGGACGGTGTTGGATGAGCAGTTCTTC.

As for this clonotype: At one of its ends the junction is not consistent with the germline gene, which may arise from a read error. The rearrangement uses TRBV5-6 and TRBJ2-7; D gene unclear. The CDR3 runs to 16 residues. Germline CDR1 SGHDT, CDR2 YYEEEE. CDR3 DNA: TGTGCCAGCAGCTTGGTAGACTGGGCAGGAACCTACGAACAGTACTTC. This translates into CASSLVDWAGTYEQYF. The full variable domain, in which reference TRBV5-6 and TRBJ2-7 provide the parts outside the CDR3, is DAGVTQSPTHLIKTRGQQVTLRCSPKSGHDTVSWYQQALGQGPQFIFQYYEEEERQRGNFPDRFSGHQFPNYSSELNVNALLLGDSALYLCASSLVDWAGTYEQYFGPGTRLTVT.